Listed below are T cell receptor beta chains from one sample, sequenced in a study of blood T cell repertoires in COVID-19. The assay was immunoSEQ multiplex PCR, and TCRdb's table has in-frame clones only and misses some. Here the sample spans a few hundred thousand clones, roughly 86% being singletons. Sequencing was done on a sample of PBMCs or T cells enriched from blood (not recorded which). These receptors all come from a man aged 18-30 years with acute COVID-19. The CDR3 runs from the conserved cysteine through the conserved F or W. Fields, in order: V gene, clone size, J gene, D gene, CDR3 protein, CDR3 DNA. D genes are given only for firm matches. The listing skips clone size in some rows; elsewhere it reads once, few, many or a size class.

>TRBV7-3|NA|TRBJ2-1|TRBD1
CASSLEPGGHNEQFF
TGTGCCAGCAGCTTAGAGCCAGGGGGACATAATGAGCAGTTCTTC
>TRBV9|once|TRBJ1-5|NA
CASSVGGGSQPQHF
TGTGCCAGCAGCGTAGGGGGGGGAAGTCAGCCCCAGCATTTT
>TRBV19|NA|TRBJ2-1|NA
CASSGSLTYNEQFF
TGTGCCAGTAGCGGGAGCTTGACCTACAATGAGCAGTTCTTC
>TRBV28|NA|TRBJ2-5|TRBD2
CASRTSGRGGETQYF
TGTGCCAGCAGAACTAGCGGGAGAGGGGGGGAGACCCAGTACTTC
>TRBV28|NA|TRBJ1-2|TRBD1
CASRFRDREVGGYTF
TGTGCCAGCAGATTCCGGGACAGGGAGGTCGGTGGCTACACCTTC
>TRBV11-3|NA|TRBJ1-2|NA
CASSFQNRAYTNYGYTF
TGTGCCAGCAGCTTCCAGAACAGGGCCTACACTAACTATGGCTACACCTTC
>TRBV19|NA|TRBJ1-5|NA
CASSIVAGNQPQHF
TGTGCCAGTAGTATAGTAGCAGGGAATCAGCCCCAGCATTTT
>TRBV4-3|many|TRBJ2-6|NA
CASSQGLSGGANVLTF
TGCGCCAGCAGCCAAGGTCTATCGGGTGGGGCCAACGTCCTGACTTTC
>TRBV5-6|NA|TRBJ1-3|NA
CASSLRQALRSGNTIYF
TGTGCCAGCAGCTTGCGCCAGGCACTGCGCTCTGGAAACACCATATATTTT
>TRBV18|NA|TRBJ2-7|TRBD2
CASSPLFNSGSSYEQYF
TGTGCCAGCTCACCACTTTTTAATAGCGGGAGCTCCTACGAGCAGTACTTC
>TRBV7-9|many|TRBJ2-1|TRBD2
CASSPGLAGVFYNEQFF
TGTGCCAGCAGCCCGGGACTAGCGGGAGTGTTCTACAATGAGCAGTTCTTC
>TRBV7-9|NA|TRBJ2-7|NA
CASSQTITGASSYEQYF
TGTGCCAGCAGCCAAACCATCACAGGCGCGAGCTCCTACGAGCAGTACTTC
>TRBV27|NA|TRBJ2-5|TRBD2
CASAPASGEETQYF
TGTGCCAGCGCCCCCGCTAGCGGGGAAGAGACCCAGTACTTC
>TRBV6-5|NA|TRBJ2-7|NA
CASSYAGHYEQYF
TGTGCCAGCAGTTACGCAGGCCACTACGAGCAGTACTTC